This T cell receptor (beta chain) was documented in a study of cytomegalovirus exposure and HLA in healthy donors. Study conclusions and caveats: Per published reports, the classifier diagnosed cytomegalovirus status with high specificity and sensitivity.

Notes on this clone: Antigen unknown.

PCR involved 60 Vbeta and 13 Jbeta primers. TCRdb's table, derived via immunoSEQ multiplex PCR, lists solely in-frame clones and lacks some. In the table there are about 220,000 clones, 80% to 85% of which are singletons. After removal of 5 bases from V and 0 bases from J, the junction contained 10 bases not matched to a gene. This CDR3 spans 18 amino acids. Per the germline V gene, CDR1 is LNHNV and CDR2 is YYDKDF (reference sequence). This chain joins TRBV15 and TRBJ2-3, with 11 bases that match TRBD2. This receptor was obtained from a boy aged 2-15 years in good health and CMV-seronegative. Sequenced material: PBMCs. CDR3 nucleotides: TGTGCCACCAGCGCCGCCTTGACTAGCGGGACTAGCACAGATACGCAGTATTTT. It is translated as CATSAALTSGTSTDTQYF.